The clone carrying this TCR beta chain occurred a few times. Its antigen is unidentified. The sample's treatment: approximately nine-day PBMC culture with coronavirus spike peptide pools or control peptides (ViraFEST assay). Under the ViraFEST approach, antigen-specific T cells were expanded with peptide pools and TCRs subsequently sequenced. This entry is derived from a study of vaccination and CD4 T cells after COVID-19. Cultured CD4+ T cell DNA underwent sequencing with the Oncomine TCR Beta short-read assay. Each CDR3 protein is one row after TCRdb ran MiXCR on the PCR reads. The sample contains 9,500 to 13,000 distinct CDR3 sequences, approximately 46% of which appear only once. The CDR3 totals 15 residues. Germline V lookup: CDR1 KGHDR, CDR2 SFDVKD. Trimming removed 9 bases from V and 8 bases from J, with 22 bases in between.

The sequenced material came from CD4+ T cells from blood, cultured in vitro. This clonotype originated in a human donor who had recovered from COVID-19. The chain is built from TRBV24-1 and TRBJ1-5; the D gene is possibly TRBD1 (5 bases). The CDR3 DNA reads TGTGCCACCGACAGCCGGGCCCCTAGCAAGAAGCCCCAGCATTTT. It translates to CATDSRAPSKKPQHF.